This passage covers 19 T cell receptor beta chains from one sample sequenced in a study of blood T cell repertoires in COVID-19. Libraries were prepared by immunoSEQ multiplex PCR; TCRdb keeps only in-frame clonotypes and omits some of them. In the table there are about 210,000 clones, 81% of which are singletons. The specimen was PBMCs or T cells enriched from blood (not recorded which). The receptors here all came from a woman aged 45 to 65 with acute COVID-19.

This clone was seen only once. The gene calls are TRBV10-3 and TRBJ2-7; 10 bases agree with TRBD2. V shed 6 bases, J shed 0 bases, and the junction held 5 bases outside the gene matches. From germline, CDR1 is ENHRY and CDR2 SYGVKD. This CDR3 is built from 15 residues. The CDR3 reads CAIRETSGLSYEQYF. Written as DNA, the CDR3 is TGTGCCATCAGGGAGACTAGCGGGCTCTCCTACGAGCAGTACTTC.

The rearrangement joins TRBV3-1 (or the pseudogene TRBV3-2) to TRBJ1-2, with TRBD1 as a possible D gene (6 bases). Trimming cost V 1 base and J 8 bases, with 14 bases left between them. Germline lookup yields CDR1 LGHDT and CDR2 YNNKEL (reference sequence). The length of the CDR3 is 14 residues. CDR3: CASSQGQVLQGYTF. The DNA of the CDR3 is TGTGCCAGCAGCCAAGGACAGGTCCTTCAAGGCTACACCTTC.

The chain links TRBV5-6 to TRBJ2-3; unclear D gene. V dropped 2 bases and J dropped 0 bases, with 10 bases sitting between them. The CDR3 contains 15 residues. Germline CDR1 SGHDT, CDR2 YYEEEE. The CDR3 protein is CASSLRQSSTDTQYF. The CDR3 nucleotides are TGTGCCAGCAGCTTACGTCAGTCTAGCACAGATACGCAGTATTTT.

CDR3 sequence (DNA): TGTGCCAGCAGCTTAAGGGTGGGGGCAGGAGAGACCCAGTACTTC. This gives the protein CASSLRVGAGETQYF. The chain links TRBV3-1 (or the pseudogene TRBV3-2) to TRBJ2-5, with D maybe TRBD1 (6 bases). V lost 5 bases to trimming and J lost 4 bases, with 17 bases between them. The CDR3 has 15 amino acids. Per the germline V gene, CDR1 is LGHDT and CDR2 is YNNKEL (reference sequence).

This clone occurred once. J is TRBJ2-1 and V is TRBV2; 15 bases fit TRBD2. The germline CDR1 and CDR2 sequences are SNHLY and FYNNEI. Trimming at V came to 6 bases and at J to 7 bases, leaving 4 bases not matched to a gene. The CDR3 sequence is 15 residues long. CDR3 coding DNA: TGTGCCAGCAGATCCGGGACTAGCGGGAGGAATGAGCAGTTCTTC. This translates into CASRSGTSGRNEQFF.

The chain employs TRBV30 and TRBJ2-7, with D maybe TRBD2 (5 bases). CDR1 and CDR2 from the germline V gene are GTSNPN and SVGIG (reference sequence). V lost 7 bases and J 4 bases, leaving 11 bases between the germline ends. The CDR3 loop spans 11 amino acids. CDR3 amino acids: CALSSGYEQYF. The CDR3, as DNA: TGTGCCTTGTCATCGGGGTACGAGCAGTACTTC.

The gene calls are TRBV7-9 and TRBJ1-1; a weak D match, TRBD1 (5 bases). The CDR3 runs to 12 residues. Germline V CDR1 and CDR2: SEHNR, FQNEAQ (reference sequence). Trimming removed 1 base from V and 9 bases from J, with 9 bases in between. The CDR3 coding sequence is TGTGCCAGCAGCTTAGAGGCAGGGAAAGCTTTCTTT. Its protein product is CASSLEAGKAFF.

The V gene is TRBV18, the J gene TRBJ2-7; perhaps TRBD2 as D (6 bases). The V end was cut by 1 base, the J end by 6 bases, with 19 bases between. The CDR3 length is 16 residues. CDR1 is KGHSH, CDR2 LQKENI, per germline. CDR3 sequence reads: CASSPQGLGFAGEQYF. CDR3 DNA: TGTGCCAGCTCACCACAGGGACTTGGTTTCGCTGGCGAGCAGTACTTC.

The chain has TRBV9 and TRBJ2-2; 9 bases are a match to TRBD1. CDR3 length: 15 amino acids. Germline V gene sequence: CDR1 SGDLS, CDR2 YYNGEE. J gave up 7 bases and V 4 bases, and 8 bases lay outside the gene matches. CDR3 bases: TGTGCCAGCAGCTCGCCGGGACAGGGTTACGGGGAGCTGTTTTTT. Translation: CASSSPGQGYGELFF.

The chain carries TRBV27 and TRBJ2-1; possibly TRBD2 for D (6 bases). Germline-derived CDR1 and CDR2 are MNHEY and SMNVEV (reference sequence). Trimming removed 4 bases at V and 4 bases at J, with 11 bases between. The CDR3 is made up of 14 amino acids. This chain's CDR3 is CASSSGLMYNEQFF. For the CDR3, the DNA is TGTGCCAGCAGTTCGGGACTCATGTACAATGAGCAGTTCTTC.

The V gene is TRBV5-1, the J gene TRBJ2-1; 7 bases map to TRBD1. J was trimmed by 4 bases and V by 3 bases; bases with no gene match: 10. Germline lookup yields CDR1 SGHRS and CDR2 YFSETQ. CDR3 length: 16 amino acids. In nucleotides, the CDR3 is TGCGCCAGCAGCTACCTACTCCGGGACAGTTACAATGAGCAGTTCTTC. Translating gives CASSYLLRDSYNEQFF. Full variable domain (remainder filled in from reference TRBV5-1 and TRBJ2-1): KAGVTQTPRYLIKTRGQQVTLSCSPISGHRSVSWYQQTPGQGLQFLFEYFSETQRNKGNFPGRFSGRQFSNSRSEMNVSTLELGDSALYLCASSYLLRDSYNEQFFGPGTRLTVL.

The chain is built from TRBV10-3 and TRBJ2-1, with 8 bases lining up with TRBD1. V lost 6 bases to trimming and J lost 2 bases; unmatched junction nucleotides: 6. Germline CDR1 is ENHRY and CDR2 is SYGVKD. The CDR3 contains 15 residues. The DNA for the CDR3 is TGTGCCATCAGAGGGACAGGTTCAACCTACAATGAGCAGTTCTTC. It translates to CAIRGTGSTYNEQFF.

The chain links TRBV14 to TRBJ1-4; D unclear. Germline assignment: CDR1 SGHDN and CDR2 FVKESK. CDR3 length: 15 amino acids. The V end was cut by 1 base, the J end by 3 bases, with 9 bases between. CDR3 in amino acids: CASSQGRIANEKLFF. The CDR3, as DNA: TGTGCCAGCAGCCAAGGGAGGATAGCTAATGAAAAACTGTTTTTT.

The rearrangement uses TRBV6-5 and TRBJ1-6; tentatively, D is TRBD1 (6 bases). Germline lookup yields CDR1 MNHEY and CDR2 SVGAGI. The CDR3 contains 15 residues. Deletions cut 6 bases from V and 5 bases from J, with 14 bases between. This CDR3 reads CASRSRQADNSPLHF. Here the CDR3 DNA reads TGTGCCAGCAGATCCCGACAGGCCGATAATTCACCCCTCCACTTT.

The chain has TRBV2 and TRBJ2-2; possible D gene TRBD2, 6 bases. V lost 5 bases and J lost 0, with 7 bases in between. CDR1 SNHLY and CDR2 FYNNEI come from the germline V gene. CDR3 length equals 14 residues. As DNA, the CDR3 is TGTGCCAGCAGTCGCGGGGCGAACACCGGGGAGCTGTTTTTT. It is translated as CASSRGANTGELFF.

The CDR3, as DNA: TGTGCCAGCAGTGAAGGGACAGGCGTAGCAGATACGCAGTATTTT. Amino acids: CASSEGTGVADTQYF. The chain links TRBV2 to TRBJ2-3; 7 bases agree with TRBD1. The CDR3 is 15 amino acids. Germline CDR1 SNHLY, CDR2 FYNNEI. With V trimmed by 1 base and J by 4 bases, 5 bases remained unmatched.

The chain joins TRBV5-4 to TRBJ2-7; TRBD2 matches 9 bases. Trimming took 0 bases from V and 7 from J; bases not matched to a gene: 5. The CDR3 has 14 amino acids. From germline, CDR1 is SGHNT and CDR2 YYREEE (reference sequence). The chain's CDR3 is CASSLVAGGLEQYF. CDR3 DNA: TGTGCCAGCAGCTTGGTTGCGGGGGGGCTTGAGCAGTACTTC.

The chain carries TRBV7-2 and TRBJ2-2; 8 bases are a match to TRBD1. The trim removed 4 bases at V and 4 bases at J, leaving 5 bases unmatched. CDR1 is SGHTA, CDR2 FQGNSA, per germline. There are 15 residues in the CDR3. CDR3 in DNA: TGTGCCAGCAGCTCGACAGGGGTGGGCACCGGGGAGCTGTTTTTT. It specifies CASSSTGVGTGELFF.

The chain links TRBV6-6 to TRBJ1-1; TRBD1 aligns across 12 bases. After removal of 5 bases from V and 1 base from J, the junction contained 11 bases not matched to a gene. The CDR3 has 18 amino acids. Germline CDR1 and CDR2: MNHNY and SVGAGI (reference sequence). CDR3 DNA: TGTGCCAGCAGTCGTACAACCGGGACAGGGGGCAGGAACACTGAAGCTTTCTTT. As protein: CASSRTTGTGGRNTEAFF.